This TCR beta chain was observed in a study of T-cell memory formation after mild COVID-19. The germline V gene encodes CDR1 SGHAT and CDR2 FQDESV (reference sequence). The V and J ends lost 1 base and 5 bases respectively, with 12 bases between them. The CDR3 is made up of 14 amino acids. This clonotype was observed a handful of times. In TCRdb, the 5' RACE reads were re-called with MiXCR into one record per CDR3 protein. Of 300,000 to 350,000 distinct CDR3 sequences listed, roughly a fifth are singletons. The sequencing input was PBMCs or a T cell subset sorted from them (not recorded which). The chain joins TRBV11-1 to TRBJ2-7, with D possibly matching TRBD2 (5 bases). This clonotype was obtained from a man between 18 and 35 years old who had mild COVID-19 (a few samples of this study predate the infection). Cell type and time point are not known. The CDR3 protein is CASSLGGSVDEQYF. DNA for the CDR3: TGTGCCAGCAGCTTAGGCGGTAGCGTCGACGAGCAGTACTTC.